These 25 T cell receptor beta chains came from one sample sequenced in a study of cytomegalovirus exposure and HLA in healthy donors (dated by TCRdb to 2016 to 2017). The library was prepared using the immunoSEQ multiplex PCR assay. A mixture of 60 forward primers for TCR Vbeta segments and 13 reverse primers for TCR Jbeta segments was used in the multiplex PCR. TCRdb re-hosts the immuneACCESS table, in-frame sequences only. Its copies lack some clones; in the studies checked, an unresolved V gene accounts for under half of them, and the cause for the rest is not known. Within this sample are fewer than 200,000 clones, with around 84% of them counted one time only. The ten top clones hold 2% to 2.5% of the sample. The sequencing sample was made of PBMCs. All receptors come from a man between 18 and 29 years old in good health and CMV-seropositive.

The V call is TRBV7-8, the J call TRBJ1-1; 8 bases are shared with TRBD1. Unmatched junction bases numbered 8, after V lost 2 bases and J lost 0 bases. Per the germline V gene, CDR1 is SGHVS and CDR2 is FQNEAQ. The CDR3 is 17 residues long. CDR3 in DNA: TGTGCCAGCAGCTTACAACGAACAGGGGGTCTGAACACTGAAGCTTTCTTT. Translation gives CASSLQRTGGLNTEAFF.

CDR3 amino acids: CASSPPTDTQYF. CDR3 in DNA: TGTGCCAGCTCACCCCCTACAGATACGCAGTATTTT. The chain has TRBV18 and TRBJ2-3; D unresolved. Per germline, CDR1 KGHSH and CDR2 LQKENI. This CDR3 is 12 amino acids long. The germline V and J ends were trimmed by 3 bases and 3 bases, with 4 bases remaining between them.

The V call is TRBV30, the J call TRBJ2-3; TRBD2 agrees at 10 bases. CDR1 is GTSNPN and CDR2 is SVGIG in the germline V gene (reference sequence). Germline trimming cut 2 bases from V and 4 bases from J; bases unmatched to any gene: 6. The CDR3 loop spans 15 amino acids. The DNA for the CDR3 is TGTGCCTGGAGTATAAGCGGGGGGGCTGCAGATACGCAGTATTTT. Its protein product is CAWSISGGAADTQYF.

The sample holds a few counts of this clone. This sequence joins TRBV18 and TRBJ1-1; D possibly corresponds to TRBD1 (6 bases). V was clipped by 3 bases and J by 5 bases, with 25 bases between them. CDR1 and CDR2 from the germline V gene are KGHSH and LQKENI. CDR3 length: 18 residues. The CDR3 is CASSPFGRGAQLRTEAFF. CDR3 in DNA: TGTGCCAGCTCACCCTTTGGACGGGGGGCCCAGTTACGGACTGAAGCTTTCTTT.

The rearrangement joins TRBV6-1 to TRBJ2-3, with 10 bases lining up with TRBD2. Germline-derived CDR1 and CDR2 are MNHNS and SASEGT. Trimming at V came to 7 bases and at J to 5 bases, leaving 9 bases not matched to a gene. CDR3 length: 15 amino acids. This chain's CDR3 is CASIPFSGGQDTQYF. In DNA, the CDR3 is TGTGCCAGCATCCCGTTTAGCGGGGGGCAAGATACGCAGTATTTT.

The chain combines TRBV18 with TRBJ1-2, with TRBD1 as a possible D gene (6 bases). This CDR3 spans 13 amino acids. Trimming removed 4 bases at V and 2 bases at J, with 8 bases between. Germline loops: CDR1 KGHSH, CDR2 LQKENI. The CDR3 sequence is CASSQGQNYGYTF. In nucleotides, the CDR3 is TGTGCCAGCTCACAGGGACAAAACTATGGCTACACCTTC.

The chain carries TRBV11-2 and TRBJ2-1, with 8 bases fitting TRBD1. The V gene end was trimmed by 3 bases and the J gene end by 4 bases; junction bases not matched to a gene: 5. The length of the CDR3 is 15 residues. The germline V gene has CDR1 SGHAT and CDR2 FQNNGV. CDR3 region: CASSFLRDRYNEQFF. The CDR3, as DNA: TGTGCCAGCAGCTTCCTCCGGGACAGGTACAATGAGCAGTTCTTC.

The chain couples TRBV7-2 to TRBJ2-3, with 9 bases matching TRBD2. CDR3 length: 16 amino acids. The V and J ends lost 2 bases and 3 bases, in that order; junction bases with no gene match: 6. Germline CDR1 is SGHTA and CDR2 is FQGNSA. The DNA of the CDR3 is TGTGCCAGCAGCTTAAATGCGGGGGGGCTAACAGATACGCAGTATTTT. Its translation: CASSLNAGGLTDTQYF.

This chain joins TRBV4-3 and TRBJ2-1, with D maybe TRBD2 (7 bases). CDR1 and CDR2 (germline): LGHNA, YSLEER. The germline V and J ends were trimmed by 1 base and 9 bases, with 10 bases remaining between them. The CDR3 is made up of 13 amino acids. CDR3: CASSQGEGGEQFF. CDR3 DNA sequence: TGCGCCAGCAGCCAAGGGGAGGGGGGTGAGCAGTTCTTC.

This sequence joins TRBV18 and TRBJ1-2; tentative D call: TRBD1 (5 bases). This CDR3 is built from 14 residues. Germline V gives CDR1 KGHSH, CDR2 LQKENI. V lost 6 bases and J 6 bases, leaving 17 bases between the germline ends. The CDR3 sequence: CASSHNQGGDGYTF. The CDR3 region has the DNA TGTGCCAGCTCTCATAACCAGGGAGGAGATGGCTACACCTTC.

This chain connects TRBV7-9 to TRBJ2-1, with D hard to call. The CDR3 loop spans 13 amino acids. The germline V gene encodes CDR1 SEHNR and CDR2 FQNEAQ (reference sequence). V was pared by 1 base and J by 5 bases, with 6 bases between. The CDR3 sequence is CASSLELNNEQFF. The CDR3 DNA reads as TGTGCCAGCAGCTTAGAACTGAACAATGAGCAGTTCTTC.

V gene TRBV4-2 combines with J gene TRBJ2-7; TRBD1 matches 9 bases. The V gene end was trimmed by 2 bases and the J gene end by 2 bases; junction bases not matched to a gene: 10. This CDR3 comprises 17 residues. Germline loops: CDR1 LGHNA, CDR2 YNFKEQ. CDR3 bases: TGTGCCAGCAGCCAACTACAGGGGGCGGTGCCCCCCTACGAGCAGTACTTC. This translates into CASSQLQGAVPPYEQYF.

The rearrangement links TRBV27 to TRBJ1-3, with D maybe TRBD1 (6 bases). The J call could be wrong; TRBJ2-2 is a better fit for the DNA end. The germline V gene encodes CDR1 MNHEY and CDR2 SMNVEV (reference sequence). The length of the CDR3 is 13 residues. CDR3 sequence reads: CASSEQGTGELFF. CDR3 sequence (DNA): TGTGCCAGTTCCGAACAGGGAACCGGGGAGCTGTTTTTT.

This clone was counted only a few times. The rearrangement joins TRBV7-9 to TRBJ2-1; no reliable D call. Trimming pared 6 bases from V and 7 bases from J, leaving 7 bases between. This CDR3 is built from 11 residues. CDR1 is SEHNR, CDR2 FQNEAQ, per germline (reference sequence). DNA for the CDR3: TGTGCCAGCAGTTATAAAAATGAGCAGTTCTTC. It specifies CASSYKNEQFF.

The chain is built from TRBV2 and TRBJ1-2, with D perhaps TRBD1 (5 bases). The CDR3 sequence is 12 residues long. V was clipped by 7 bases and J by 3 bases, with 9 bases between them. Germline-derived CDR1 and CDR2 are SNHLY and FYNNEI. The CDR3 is CASTRVDYGYTF. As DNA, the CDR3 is TGTGCCAGCACCAGGGTGGACTATGGCTACACCTTC.

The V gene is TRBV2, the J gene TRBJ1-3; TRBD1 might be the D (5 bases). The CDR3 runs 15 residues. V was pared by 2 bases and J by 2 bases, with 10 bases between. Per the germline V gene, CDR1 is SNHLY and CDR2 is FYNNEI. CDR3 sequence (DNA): TGTGCCAGCAGTGAATGGGACTCCCCTGGAAACACCATATATTTT. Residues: CASSEWDSPGNTIYF.

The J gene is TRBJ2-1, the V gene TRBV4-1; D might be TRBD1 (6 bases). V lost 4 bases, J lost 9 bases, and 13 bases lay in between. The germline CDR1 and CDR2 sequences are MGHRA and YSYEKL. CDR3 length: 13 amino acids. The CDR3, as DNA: TGCGCCAGCAGCCGAGGACAGCTCCTTGAGCAGTTCTTC. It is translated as CASSRGQLLEQFF.

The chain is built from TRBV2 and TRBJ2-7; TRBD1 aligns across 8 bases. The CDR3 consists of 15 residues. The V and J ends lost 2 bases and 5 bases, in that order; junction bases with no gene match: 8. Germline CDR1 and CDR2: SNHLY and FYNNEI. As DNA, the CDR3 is TGTGCCAGCAGTGAATTTGGGACAGGCTTCAACGAGCAGTACTTC. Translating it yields CASSEFGTGFNEQYF.

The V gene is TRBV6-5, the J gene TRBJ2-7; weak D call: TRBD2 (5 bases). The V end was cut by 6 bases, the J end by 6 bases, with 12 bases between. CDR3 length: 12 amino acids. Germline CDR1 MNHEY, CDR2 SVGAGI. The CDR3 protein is CASSPPGSEQYF. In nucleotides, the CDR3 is TGTGCCAGCAGCCCACCGGGGAGCGAGCAGTACTTC.

The CDR3 spells CASEGNYGYTF. The CDR3 nucleotides are TGTGCCAGTGAGGGAAACTATGGCTACACCTTC. V and J are TRBV6-5 and TRBJ1-2, with D unclear. V was clipped by 9 bases and J by 2 bases, with 7 bases between them. Germline CDR1 reads MNHEY; CDR2 reads SVGAGI. The CDR3 is 11 amino acids.

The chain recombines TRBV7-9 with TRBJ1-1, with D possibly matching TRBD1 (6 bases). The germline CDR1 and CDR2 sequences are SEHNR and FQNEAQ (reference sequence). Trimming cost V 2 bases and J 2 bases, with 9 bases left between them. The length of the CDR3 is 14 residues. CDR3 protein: CASSLHRVNTEAFF. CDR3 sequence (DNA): TGTGCCAGCAGCTTACACAGGGTTAACACTGAAGCTTTCTTT.

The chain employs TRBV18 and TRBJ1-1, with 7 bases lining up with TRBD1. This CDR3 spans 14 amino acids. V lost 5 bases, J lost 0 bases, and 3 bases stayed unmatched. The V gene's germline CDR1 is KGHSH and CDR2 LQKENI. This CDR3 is CASSYTGVNTEAFF. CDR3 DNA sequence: TGTGCCAGCTCATATACAGGGGTGAACACTGAAGCTTTCTTT.

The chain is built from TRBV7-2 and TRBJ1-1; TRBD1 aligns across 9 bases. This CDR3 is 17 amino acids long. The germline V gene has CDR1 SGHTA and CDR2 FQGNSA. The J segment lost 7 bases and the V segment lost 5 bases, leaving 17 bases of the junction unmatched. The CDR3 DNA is TGTGCCAGCAGCAAAGGAACAGGGGGCACAGCGCTCGATGAAGCTTTCTTT. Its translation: CASSKGTGGTALDEAFF.

The CDR3 is CASSRIDRVSGNTIYF. In DNA, the CDR3 is TGTGCCAGCAGTAGGATAGACAGAGTCTCTGGAAACACCATATATTTT. The chain carries TRBV6-6 and TRBJ1-3; possible D gene TRBD1, 5 bases. This CDR3 is built from 16 residues. Germline assignment: CDR1 MNHNY and CDR2 SVGAGI (reference sequence). Trimming took off 5 bases at V and 0 bases at J, with 14 bases between the two ends.

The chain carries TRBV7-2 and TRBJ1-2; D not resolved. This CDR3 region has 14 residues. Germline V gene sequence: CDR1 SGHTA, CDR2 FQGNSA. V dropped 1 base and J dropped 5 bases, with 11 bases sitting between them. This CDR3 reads CASSLGGLSYGYTF. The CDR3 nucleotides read TGTGCCAGCAGCTTAGGAGGTCTCTCGTATGGCTACACCTTC.